This T cell receptor beta chain was found in a study of T cells after yellow fever vaccination. The TCR cDNA carried a universal primer site and UMIs from 5'RACE template switching. MiXCR was run by TCRdb on the 5' RACE reads, yielding one entry per CDR3 protein. The repertoire includes roughly 180,000 distinct CDR3 sequences, 5.5% to 7.5% of them detected once, and roughly 3% sits in the top ten. Whole-study findings and limits: Abundant bulk-population clonotypes could contaminate the FACS-sorted repertoires. Across the CD4 and CD8 compartments, a small share of clonotypes was present in both. Subsequent booster samples again held most clones from primary vaccination (96% CD4, 85% to 90% CD8).

The CDR3 totals 13 residues. V gave up 8 bases and J gave up 7 bases; unmatched junction bases: 8. From germline, CDR1 is MNHEY and CDR2 SMNVEV (reference sequence). Notes on this clonotype: Its antigen is unidentified.

This TCR was recovered from a man between 18 and 29 years old who received the YFV17D yellow fever vaccine. The sequenced sample was CD4+ T cells sorted from PBMCs, obtained on the day of the first yellow fever vaccination. This chain joins TRBV27 and TRBJ2-7; 10 bases match TRBD1. This CDR3 reads CASGRQGAWEQYF. The DNA for the CDR3 is TGTGCCAGCGGAAGACAGGGGGCGTGGGAGCAGTACTTC.